At least ten counts were recorded for the clone carrying this T cell receptor beta chain. The sample comes from a study of response to subunit inactivated influenza vaccine. TCRdb recomputed calls from the RT-PCR reads with MiXCR, one row per CDR3 protein. This table has about 540,000 distinct CDR3 sequences, roughly a quarter appearing once. These data are also associated with another study on T cells expressing NK-cell markers. From that paper: As the method of synthesis, 5'RACE template switching with UMIs yielded TCR beta cDNA. Researchers got TCR beta repertoires out of sorted CD3+CD56+NKG2C+, CD3+CD56+NKG2C- and CD3+CD56-NKG2C+ T cells. Serological testing identified seven of the eight sequenced donors as HCMV-seropositive and one as seronegative. Over 5 donors had dominant NKG2C+ clonotypes that comprised about 1.0-8% of their CD8+ T cells. Several of the donors also had these clonotypes leading their CD3+CD56-NKG2C+ fraction.

This material consisted of CD4+ T cells sorted from PBMCs, taken less than 13 days after vaccination. This TCR was recovered from a man aged 50-60 years who received an inactivated influenza vaccine.

CDR3: CATSEEGRGSSYNEQFF. The CDR3 coding sequence is TGTGCCACCAGTGAGGAAGGGCGGGGTAGCTCCTACAATGAGCAGTTCTTC. This rearrangement joins TRBV24-1 to TRBJ2-1; a possible D gene is TRBD2 (6 bases). V lost 4 bases to trimming and J lost 0 bases, with 15 bases between them. The CDR3 loop spans 17 amino acids. CDR1 is KGHDR, CDR2 SFDVKD, per germline.